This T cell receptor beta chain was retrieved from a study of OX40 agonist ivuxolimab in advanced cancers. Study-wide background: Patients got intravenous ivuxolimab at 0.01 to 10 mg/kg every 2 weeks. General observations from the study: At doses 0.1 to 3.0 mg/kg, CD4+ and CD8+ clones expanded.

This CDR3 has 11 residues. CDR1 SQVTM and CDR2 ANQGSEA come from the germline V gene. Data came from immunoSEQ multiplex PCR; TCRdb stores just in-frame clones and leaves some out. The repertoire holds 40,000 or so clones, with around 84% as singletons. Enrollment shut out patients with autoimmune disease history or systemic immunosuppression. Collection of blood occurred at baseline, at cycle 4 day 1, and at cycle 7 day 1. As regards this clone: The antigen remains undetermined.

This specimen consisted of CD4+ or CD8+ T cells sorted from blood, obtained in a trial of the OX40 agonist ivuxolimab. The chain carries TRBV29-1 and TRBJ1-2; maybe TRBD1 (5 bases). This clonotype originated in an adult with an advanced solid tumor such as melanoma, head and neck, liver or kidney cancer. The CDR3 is CGGRDLVGYTF. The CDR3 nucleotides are TGCGGCGGCAGGGATTTAGTTGGCTACACCTTC. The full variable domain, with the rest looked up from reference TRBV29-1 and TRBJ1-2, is SAVISQKPSRDICQRGTSLTIQCQVDSQVTMMFWYRQQPGQSLTLIATANQGSEATYESGFVIDKFPISRPNLTFSTLTVSNMSPEDSSIYLCGGRDLVGYTFGSGTRLTVV.